These T cell receptor beta chains were read from a single sample in a study of preoperative IRX-2 immunotherapy in early breast cancer. Sequencing used immunoSEQ multiplex PCR; TCRdb keeps in-frame clones, though not all of them. This sample has tens of thousands of clones, with roughly four fifths found just once. The sample was lymph node tissue, taken after IRX-2 immunotherapy. The receptors were sampled from a human donor with breast cancer. Each CDR3 is given with its conserved first and last residue. D genes are given only for firm matches. A row's size may be missing; if present it is once, few, many or a size class.

CDR3nt: TGTGCCAGCTTGAAGGGGGCTTCCTACTATGGCTACACCTTC
CDR3aa: CASLKGASYYGYTF
abundance: -
j_gene: TRBJ1-2
d_gene: TRBD1
v_gene: TRBV6-8

CDR3nt: TGCGCCAGCAGCCCCCAGGGCGTGGGTCCCTACGAGCAGTACTTC
CDR3aa: CASSPQGVGPYEQYF
abundance: -
j_gene: TRBJ2-7
d_gene: -
v_gene: TRBV5-1

CDR3nt: TGTGCCAGCAGCCTCAAGGATCCCCGTCGCTATGGCTACACCTTC
CDR3aa: CASSLKDPRRYGYTF
abundance: -
j_gene: TRBJ1-2
d_gene: -
v_gene: TRBV6-8

CDR3nt: TGTGCCAGCAGCCGCGGACAGGGAGCCTACGAGCAGTACTTC
CDR3aa: CASSRGQGAYEQYF
abundance: -
j_gene: TRBJ2-7
d_gene: TRBD1
v_gene: TRBV6-8

CDR3nt: TGTGCCAGCAGCCAAGATAACCGGTTCTCCGAGCAGTACTTC
CDR3aa: CASSQDNRFSEQYF
abundance: few
j_gene: TRBJ2-7
d_gene: -
v_gene: TRBV14

CDR3nt: TGTGCCAGCACCTCATCCGGGAACACTGAAGCTTTCTTT
CDR3aa: CASTSSGNTEAFF
abundance: -
j_gene: TRBJ1-1
d_gene: -
v_gene: TRBV12-5

CDR3nt: TGTGCCAGCAGTCGTCTCGGGACAGTGAACACTGAAGCTTTCTTT
CDR3aa: CASSRLGTVNTEAFF
abundance: -
j_gene: TRBJ1-1
d_gene: TRBD1
v_gene: TRBV14

CDR3nt: TGTGCCAGCAGCACAGGACCGGGCAATCAGCCCCAGCATTTT
CDR3aa: CASSTGPGNQPQHF
abundance: -
j_gene: TRBJ1-5
d_gene: -
v_gene: TRBV11-3

CDR3nt: TGTGCCAGCAGCTTAGGGGGGACGGGGAACACCGGGGAGCTGTTTTTT
CDR3aa: CASSLGGTGNTGELFF
abundance: -
j_gene: TRBJ2-2
d_gene: -
v_gene: TRBV7-8

CDR3nt: TGTGCCAGCAGGAGCCTACGCGCCGGGGAGCTGTTTTTT
CDR3aa: CASRSLRAGELFF
abundance: -
j_gene: TRBJ2-2
d_gene: -
v_gene: TRBV7-1

CDR3nt: TGTGCCAGCAGTTCCACAGATACGCAGTATTTT
CDR3aa: CASSSTDTQYF
abundance: -
j_gene: TRBJ2-3
d_gene: -
v_gene: TRBV6-7

CDR3nt: TGTGCCAGCAGTTACCGACAGACTGGACAGCCCCAGCATTTT
CDR3aa: CASSYRQTGQPQHF
abundance: -
j_gene: TRBJ1-5
d_gene: -
v_gene: TRBV6-8

CDR3nt: TGTGCCAGTAGTTCACAGGGATATGGGGCCAACGTCCTGACTTTC
CDR3aa: CASSSQGYGANVLTF
abundance: -
j_gene: TRBJ2-6
d_gene: -
v_gene: TRBV19

CDR3nt: TGCGCCAGCAGCTTGAGACTAGCGGGGGGCAGGGAGACCCAGTACTTC
CDR3aa: CASSLRLAGGRETQYF
abundance: few
j_gene: TRBJ2-5
d_gene: TRBD2
v_gene: TRBV5-1

CDR3nt: TGCGCCAGCGTTCCGGGGGGTTCACCCCTCCACTTT
CDR3aa: CASVPGGSPLHF
abundance: -
j_gene: TRBJ1-6
d_gene: -
v_gene: TRBV4-1

CDR3nt: TGCGCCAGCAGCCAGACACAGGGGGCCACTGAAGCTTTCTTT
CDR3aa: CASSQTQGATEAFF
abundance: -
j_gene: TRBJ1-1
d_gene: TRBD1
v_gene: TRBV5-1

CDR3nt: TGTGCCAGCAGTAAATGGGCTAGCGGGGACAACATTCAGTACTTC
CDR3aa: CASSKWASGDNIQYF
abundance: -
j_gene: TRBJ2-4
d_gene: TRBD2
v_gene: TRBV11-3

CDR3nt: TGCGCCAGCAGCTTGGCCCTCGGCGGGGGGGAGGGAGATACGCAGTATTTT
CDR3aa: CASSLALGGGEGDTQYF
abundance: few
j_gene: TRBJ2-3
d_gene: TRBD2
v_gene: TRBV5-1

CDR3nt: TGCGCCAGCAGTGAGACTCCCGACAGGGTCTATGGCTACACCTTC
CDR3aa: CASSETPDRVYGYTF
abundance: -
j_gene: TRBJ1-2
d_gene: TRBD1
v_gene: TRBV10-1

CDR3nt: TGTGCCAGCAGACACCCCGGACTCCCTTCGGCCTACGAGCAGTACTTC
CDR3aa: CASRHPGLPSAYEQYF
abundance: -
j_gene: TRBJ2-7
d_gene: -
v_gene: TRBV6-8

CDR3nt: TGTGCCAGCTCACTCTACCGCACAGATACGCAGTATTTT
CDR3aa: CASSLYRTDTQYF
abundance: -
j_gene: TRBJ2-3
d_gene: -
v_gene: TRBV18

CDR3nt: TGTGCCAGTAGTTACGGACAAAGTAACACTGAAGCTTTCTTT
CDR3aa: CASSYGQSNTEAFF
abundance: -
j_gene: TRBJ1-1
d_gene: -
v_gene: TRBV19

CDR3nt: TGCGCCAGCAGCCCCACACAGGGACTCAATCAGCCCCAGCATTTT
CDR3aa: CASSPTQGLNQPQHF
abundance: -
j_gene: TRBJ1-5
d_gene: -
v_gene: TRBV5-1

CDR3nt: TGTGCCAGCAGTCCTCCCCCGGACAGGGATCGTTATGGCTACACCTTC
CDR3aa: CASSPPPDRDRYGYTF
abundance: -
j_gene: TRBJ1-2
d_gene: TRBD1
v_gene: TRBV28

CDR3nt: TGTGCCAGTAGTATAGATTATGGCGGCGGAAGGAACACTGAAGCTTTCTTT
CDR3aa: CASSIDYGGGRNTEAFF
abundance: once
j_gene: TRBJ1-1
d_gene: -
v_gene: TRBV19

CDR3nt: TGTGCCAGCAGCTTTGCAGGGGGGTTACCCTACGAGCAGTACTTC
CDR3aa: CASSFAGGLPYEQYF
abundance: -
j_gene: TRBJ2-7
d_gene: -
v_gene: TRBV11-3